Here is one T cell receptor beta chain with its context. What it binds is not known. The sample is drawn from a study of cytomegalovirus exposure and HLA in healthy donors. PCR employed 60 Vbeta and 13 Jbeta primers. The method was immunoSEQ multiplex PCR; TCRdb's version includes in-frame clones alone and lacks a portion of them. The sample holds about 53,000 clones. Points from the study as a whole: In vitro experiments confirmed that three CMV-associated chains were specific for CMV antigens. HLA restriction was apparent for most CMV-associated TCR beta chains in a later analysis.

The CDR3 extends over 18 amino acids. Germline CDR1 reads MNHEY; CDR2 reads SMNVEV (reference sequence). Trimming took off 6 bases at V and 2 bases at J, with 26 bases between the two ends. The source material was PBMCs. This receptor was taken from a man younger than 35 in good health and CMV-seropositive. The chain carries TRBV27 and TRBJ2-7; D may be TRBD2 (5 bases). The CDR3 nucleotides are TGTGCCAGCAGCCCGAGGACTGCCCGGGGTGCCGGAACCTACGAGCAGTACTTC. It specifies CASSPRTARGAGTYEQYF.